These 5 T cell receptor beta chains were sequenced from one sample in a study of cytomegalovirus exposure and HLA in healthy donors. Primers for the PCR totalled 60 Vbeta and 13 Jbeta. Data came from immunoSEQ multiplex PCR; TCRdb stores just in-frame clones and leaves some out. The sample consists of 100,000 to 150,000 clones, just over 70% of them appearing once. Sequencing was done on a sample of PBMCs. The receptors stem from a woman aged 55-75 years in good health and CMV-seropositive.

The genes are TRBV7-2 and TRBJ2-3, with 8 bases fitting TRBD1. Trimming at V came to 3 bases and at J to 0 bases, leaving 2 bases not matched to a gene. This CDR3 contains 15 residues. Germline V lookup: CDR1 SGHTA, CDR2 FQGNSA. In nucleotides, the CDR3 is TGTGCCAGCAGCTTGAGACAGGGGAGCACAGATACGCAGTATTTT. Encoded protein: CASSLRQGSTDTQYF. The variable domain in full, with the rest retrieved from reference TRBV7-2 and TRBJ2-3, is GAGVSQSPSNKVTEKGKDVELRCDPISGHTALYWYRQSLGQGLEFLIYFQGNSAPDKSGLPSDRFSAERTGGSVSTLTIQRTQQEDSAVYLCASSLRQGSTDTQYFGPGTRLTVL.

The rearrangement joins TRBV5-6 to TRBJ1-2, with D possibly being TRBD1 (5 bases). The CDR3 consists of 16 residues. Germline values: CDR1 SGHDT, CDR2 YYEEEE. Trimming shortened V by 0 bases and J by 4 bases, and 16 bases separated the two germline ends. CDR3 in DNA: TGTGCCAGCAGCTTGGTGGGGGGGAAAGGTGGCTATGGCTACACCTTC. Amino acids: CASSLVGGKGGYGYTF.

This chain joins TRBV7-2 and TRBJ2-7, with D maybe TRBD1 (6 bases). Germline V gene data show CDR1 as SGHTA and CDR2 as FQGNSA. This CDR3 spans 15 amino acids. Trimming removed 3 bases at V and 2 bases at J, with 14 bases between. CDR3 in amino acids: CASSFGVRGAYEQYF. CDR3 nucleotides: TGTGCCAGCAGCTTCGGGGTCAGGGGCGCCTACGAGCAGTACTTC.

A few counts support this clone. The J gene is TRBJ1-2, the V gene TRBV9; TRBD1 aligns across 12 bases. CDR1 SGDLS and CDR2 YYNGEE come from the germline V gene. Unmatched junction bases numbered 7, after V lost 0 bases and J lost 7 bases. CDR3 length: 16 amino acids. CDR3 amino acids: CASSVDLGQGARGYTF. The CDR3 nucleotides read TGTGCCAGCAGCGTAGATTTGGGACAGGGGGCTCGTGGCTACACCTTC. Looking up the rest from reference TRBV9 and TRBJ1-2 gives the full variable domain: DSGVTQTPKHLITATGQRVTLRCSPRSGDLSVYWYQQSLDQGLQFLIQYYNGEERAKGNILERFSAQQFPDLHSELNLSSLELGDSALYFCASSVDLGQGARGYTFGSGTRLTVV.

The rearrangement links TRBV9 to TRBJ2-6; D not certain. The CDR3 loop spans 16 amino acids. The germline V gene encodes CDR1 SGDLS and CDR2 YYNGEE. V was pared by 0 bases and J by 0 bases, with 7 bases between. This CDR3 is CASSVGQISGANVLTF. In nucleotides, the CDR3 is TGTGCCAGCAGCGTAGGACAAATCTCTGGGGCCAACGTCCTGACTTTC.